A selection of T cell receptor beta chains follows, all from one sample in a study of shared clonotypes between healthy human individuals. The protocol was immunoSEQ multiplex PCR, while the TCRdb copy is restricted to in-frame clones and leaves out a portion. The profile shows 80,000 to 100,000 clones, 60% to 70% of them singletons. The source material was memory CD8+ T cells sorted from blood. The receptors were gathered from a man younger than 40 in good health. Each CDR3 is given with its conserved first and last residue.

TRBJ2-2	TRBV6-1	CASSLAVSGTGELFF
TRBJ2-7	TRBV5-4	CASSFVAGGYYEQYF
TRBJ2-3	TRBV27	CASSLGTRSRDTQYF
TRBJ2-1	TRBV2	CASSEARNNEQFF
TRBJ2-7	TRBV7-8	CASSLASGSSNEQYF
TRBJ2-3	TRBV11-2	CASSPRTTDTQYF
TRBJ2-1	TRBV19	CASSKREGRVEQFF
TRBJ2-7	TRBV19	CASSMGGLAYEQYF
TRBJ1-2	TRBV6-1	CASSAVQEAYGYTF
TRBJ2-1	TRBV7-3	CASSLKGTPSYNEQFF
TRBJ2-3	TRBV7-9	CASSLARASDTDTQYF
TRBJ2-2	TRBV9	CASSEGGRLTNTGELFF
TRBJ2-7	TRBV7-6	CASSLVHLYEQYF
TRBJ1-1	TRBV23-1	CASSQGLNTEAFF
TRBJ2-1	TRBV5-1	CATSATSYNEQFF
TRBJ1-5	TRBV15	CATSREYNNQPQHF
TRBJ2-5	TRBV30	CAWSVDSGAAQYF
TRBJ1-1	TRBV10-1	CASSRDTTNTEAFF
TRBJ2-2	TRBV6-4	CASSEDSGLAGESGELFF
TRBJ2-1	TRBV7-3	CASSLTGGLEEQFF
TRBJ2-2	TRBV6-4	CASSTANTGELFF
TRBJ1-1	TRBV10-3	CAISAWTELNTEAFF
TRBJ2-2	TRBV7-9	CASRTGLAGGTGELFF
TRBJ2-1	TRBV27	CASSGKWASSYNEQFF
TRBJ1-2	TRBV6-1	CASSDRDRGLDGYTF
TRBJ2-1	TRBV4-3	CASSQEGHPPANEQFF